In this sample, the clone carrying this T cell receptor (beta chain) turned up many times. With a J-beta primer mix and a sample-barcoded 5' primer, a second PCR ran about 6 to 11 cycles. TCRdb processed the 5' RACE reads anew with MiXCR; each CDR3 protein has one entry. The sample consists of under 2 million distinct CDR3 sequences, about 31% of them appearing once. The sample belongs to a study of blood T cells in healthy people across ages. The CDR3 contains 14 residues. V lost 6 bases to trimming and J lost 1 base, with 11 bases between them. Looked up from germline, CDR1 is SNHLY and CDR2 is FYNNEI.

The clonotype comes from a woman in her 30s in good health. This sequence joins TRBV2 and TRBJ2-3; D possibly corresponds to TRBD2 (7 bases). What was sequenced was blood. This chain's CDR3 is CASRGGAGTDTQYF. CDR3 nucleotide sequence: TGTGCCAGCAGAGGGGGGGCCGGCACAGATACGCAGTATTTT.